The present entry profiles one T cell receptor (beta chain) with its context. This specimen belongs to a study of diagnostic markers for celiac disease. Each CDR3 protein gets one entry in TCRdb, which reprocessed the reads and gives no DNA. Recorded for this sample: approximately 8,000 distinct CDR3 sequences. Per germline, CDR1 SGHVS and CDR2 FQNEAQ. CDR3 length equals 13 residues. This TCR was recovered from a human donor. This table probably holds off-target reads from a library built for another chain. The sample was either unsorted cells or a sorted T cell fraction (not recorded which). The V call is TRBV7-8, the J call TRBJ2-5; TCRdb's D call, TRBD1, is unchecked because there is no DNA. This CDR3 is CASSLDREETQYF.